This T cell receptor beta chain was obtained from a study of cytomegalovirus exposure and HLA in healthy donors. Primers included in the PCR were 60 Vbeta and 13 Jbeta primers. TCRdb keeps only in-frame clones here, not all; method: immunoSEQ multiplex PCR. This table holds about 110,000 clones, 76% found once. The germline CDR1 and CDR2 sequences are MNHEY and SVGAGI. The CDR3 runs to 14 residues. V lost 5 bases and J 5 bases, leaving 13 bases between the germline ends. The specimen sequenced was PBMCs. This TCR came from a man younger than 40 in good health and CMV-seropositive. The rearrangement links TRBV6-5 to TRBJ1-5, with TRBD1 as a possible D gene (5 bases). DNA of the CDR3: TGTGCCAGCAGTGTTATGACAGAACATCAGCCCCAGCATTTT. Translation gives CASSVMTEHQPQHF.